The next 20 T cell receptor beta chains were all read from a single sample in a study of T cell responses to AZD1222 COVID-19 vaccine. Assay used: immunoSEQ multiplex PCR; TCRdb lists only in-frame clones, some missing. The sample carries 75,000 to 100,000 clones, about 85% recorded once. The specimen was peripheral blood, collected on day 0 of AZD1222 vaccination. These receptor sequences come from an adult in good health.

The chain carries TRBV18 and TRBJ1-2; possible D gene TRBD1, 5 bases. Per the germline V gene, CDR1 is KGHSH and CDR2 is LQKENI. CDR3 size: 13 residues. Between the trimmed V and J ends, which lost 6 bases and 4 bases, there was a span of 12 bases. The CDR3 region has the DNA TGTGCCAGCTCCCAGGGAAAAGTCTATGGCTACACCTTC. It specifies CASSQGKVYGYTF.

The genes are TRBV6-5 and TRBJ2-5; possibly TRBD2 for D (6 bases). This CDR3 comprises 13 residues. Trimming left V 5 bases short and J 1 base short, with 8 bases between. CDR1 and CDR2 from the germline V gene are MNHEY and SVGAGI. As DNA, the CDR3 is TGTGCCAGCAGTCGGACTATCCAAGAGACCCAGTACTTC. Its protein is CASSRTIQETQYF.

The rearrangement links TRBV4-1 to TRBJ2-1; a possible D gene is TRBD2 (5 bases). Trimming took off 8 bases at V and 3 bases at J, with 14 bases between the two ends. CDR1 MGHRA and CDR2 YSYEKL come from the germline V gene. CDR3 length: 14 residues. CDR3 sequence reads: CASRRQSDYNEQFF. The DNA of the CDR3 is TGCGCCAGCCGGAGGCAGAGTGACTACAATGAGCAGTTCTTC.

J is TRBJ2-7 and V is TRBV2, with D unclear. CDR1 is SNHLY, CDR2 FYNNEI, per germline. The CDR3 length is 11 residues. V lost 7 bases, J lost 4 bases, and 8 bases lay in between. The CDR3 DNA is TGTGCCAGCACCCACAGTTACGAGCAGTACTTC. Translating gives CASTHSYEQYF. The whole variable domain, remainder taken from reference TRBV2 and TRBJ2-7, is EPEVTQTPSHQVTQMGQEVILRCVPISNHLYFYWYRQILGQKVEFLVSFYNNEISEKSEIFDDQFSVERPDGSNFTLKIRSTKLEDSAMYFCASTHSYEQYFGPGTRLTVT.

This clone has a single count. V and J are TRBV7-3 and TRBJ1-6; possibly TRBD1 for D (5 bases). Deletions cut 5 bases from V and 9 bases from J, with 14 bases between. The CDR3 is 14 amino acids. From germline, CDR1 is SGHTA and CDR2 FQGTGA. CDR3 in DNA: TGTGCCAGCAGCCCCGGGGGACGGGGTTCACCCCTCCACTTT. It yields the protein CASSPGGRGSPLHF.

The rearrangement joins TRBV5-1 to TRBJ2-1, with 9 bases aligning to TRBD2. Germline CDR1 reads SGHRS; CDR2 reads YFSETQ. The CDR3 is 16 amino acids. V was clipped by 2 bases and J by 4 bases; unmatched bases: 7. The CDR3 coding sequence is TGCGCCAGCAGCTTCGGCGGGGGGGCCGGTTACAATGAGCAGTTCTTC. Amino acids: CASSFGGGAGYNEQFF.

V usage is TRBV14 and J usage is TRBJ2-2, with TRBD1 identical over 8 bases. The CDR3 contains 17 residues. Germline V gene data show CDR1 as SGHDN and CDR2 as FVKESK. J gave up 3 bases and V 0 bases, and 6 bases lay outside the gene matches. The CDR3: CASSQEIPDRDTGELFF. The CDR3 region has the DNA TGTGCCAGCAGCCAAGAAATCCCGGACAGGGACACCGGGGAGCTGTTTTTT.

The rearrangement joins TRBV7-2 to TRBJ2-3; no clear D. V lost 1 base and J 3 bases, leaving 8 bases between the germline ends. From germline, CDR1 is SGHTA and CDR2 FQGNSA. The CDR3 sequence is 14 residues long. CDR3 loop: CASSLDPGTDTQYF. The CDR3 DNA reads as TGTGCCAGCAGCTTAGACCCAGGTACAGATACGCAGTATTTT.

The chain combines TRBV12-5 with TRBJ1-1; D uncertain. The V and J ends lost 0 bases and 11 bases respectively, with 19 bases between them. The CDR3 consists of 15 residues. The germline gives CDR1 LGHNT, CDR2 FRNRAP. The CDR3 bases are TGTGCTAGTGGTTTGGTATCCCACTTTCTTCCTGGGGCTTTCTTT. Translated, it gives CASGLVSHFLPGAFF.

This clone was observed a handful of times. The chain couples TRBV11-3 to TRBJ2-3; 8 bases align to TRBD2. The germline V gene encodes CDR1 SGHNT and CDR2 YENEEA. The junction had 3 bases not matched to a gene; V was cut back by 3 bases and J by 1 base. The CDR3 contains 15 residues. CDR3 residues: CASSLTRGGTDTQYF. In nucleotides, the CDR3 is TGTGCCAGCAGCTTGACGCGGGGGGGCACAGATACGCAGTATTTT.

V is TRBV7-2 and J is TRBJ1-1; D may be TRBD1 (5 bases). CDR1 is SGHTA and CDR2 is FQGNSA in the germline V gene. V lost 0 bases, J lost 0 bases, and 8 bases lay in between. This CDR3 is 15 amino acids long. Written as DNA, the CDR3 is TGTGCCAGCAGCTTAGCTGGGACTTTGAACACTGAAGCTTTCTTT. Protein product: CASSLAGTLNTEAFF.

V usage is TRBV28 and J usage is TRBJ1-2, with 7 bases that match TRBD1. The CDR3 extends over 15 amino acids. Per germline, CDR1 MDHEN and CDR2 SYDVKM. V was pared by 2 bases and J by 7 bases, with 10 bases of the junction left unmatched. The chain's CDR3 is CASSLPGQRLAGYTF. The CDR3 DNA reads as TGTGCCAGCAGTTTACCGGGACAGAGGCTCGCTGGCTACACCTTC.

V is TRBV10-3 and J is TRBJ1-4, with unresolved D. The V end was cut by 2 bases, the J end by 4 bases, with 14 bases between. The germline gives CDR1 ENHRY, CDR2 SYGVKD. The CDR3 spans 16 residues. The CDR3 nucleotides are TGTGCCATCAGTGAGGGGAGGACCTTCAATAATGAAAAACTGTTTTTT. Translation gives CAISEGRTFNNEKLFF.

This clone was seen only a few times. At one boundary the junction diverges from the germline segment, which might be a read error. This rearrangement joins TRBV2 to TRBJ1-4; 9 nucleotides line up with TRBD1. CDR3 length: 18 residues. Germline V gene lookup returns CDR1 SNHLY and CDR2 FYNNEI. The CDR3 DNA reads TGTGCCAGCAGCGAAGCAGCCCCGGGACAGGGTAGGGCGGAAAAACTGTTTTTT. Translation: CASSEAAPGQGRAEKLFF.

This clone has just one count. V usage is TRBV9 and J usage is TRBJ2-1, with D possibly being TRBD2 (6 bases). Trimming removed 2 bases from V and 3 bases from J, with 18 bases in between. In germline, CDR1 is SGDLS, CDR2 YYNGEE. The CDR3 extends over 17 amino acids. In DNA form, the CDR3 reads TGTGCCAGCAGCGTGGGACTCCCGGGGACCTACTACAATGAGCAGTTCTTC. As protein: CASSVGLPGTYYNEQFF.

The chain carries TRBV5-6 and TRBJ2-5, with D possibly being TRBD2 (6 bases). Trimming took off 4 bases at V and 5 bases at J, with 12 bases between the two ends. The CDR3 spans 13 residues. The germline V gene encodes CDR1 SGHDT and CDR2 YYEEEE. The CDR3 region has the DNA TGTGCCAGCAGCGCCCGGGAGAGGGAGACCCAGTACTTC. Translated: CASSARERETQYF.

This CDR3 is CASSHTSGGAGELFF. The DNA of the CDR3 is TGTGCCAGCAGCCACACTAGCGGGGGGGCCGGGGAGCTGTTTTTT. The chain has TRBV4-2 and TRBJ2-2, with TRBD2 matching over 13 bases. V lost 3 bases, J lost 6 bases, and 1 base stayed unmatched. CDR3 length: 15 amino acids. Germline V gene sequence: CDR1 LGHNA, CDR2 YNFKEQ.

In this sample, this clone turned up a few times. This rearrangement joins TRBV7-2 to TRBJ2-5; 11 bases align to TRBD2. CDR1 SGHTA and CDR2 FQGNSA come from the germline V gene. V dropped 11 bases and J dropped 3; count of bases not matched to a gene: 8. This CDR3 is built from 14 residues. This chain's CDR3 is CALGASGGKETQYF. DNA of the CDR3: TGTGCCCTCGGGGCTAGCGGGGGGAAAGAGACCCAGTACTTC.

Concerning this clone: The sample has other DNA sequences that encode this CDR3 too. This chain uses TRBV6-5 with TRBJ1-2, with TRBD1 as a possible D gene (5 bases). This CDR3 has 14 amino acids. Germline CDR1 and CDR2: MNHEY and SVGAGI. With 0 bases removed from V and 4 bases from J, the gap between germline ends came to 9 bases. DNA for the CDR3: TGTGCCAGCAGTTACTCGGGCAGGGTCTATGGCTACACCTTC. Protein: CASSYSGRVYGYTF.

J is TRBJ2-3 and V is TRBV9; D ambiguous. CDR3 size: 17 residues. Germline CDR1 and CDR2: SGDLS and YYNGEE. The V gene lost 0 bases and the J gene lost 2 bases, with 16 bases spanning the gap. The CDR3 loop is CASSVEGFLQHTDTQYF. The CDR3, as DNA: TGTGCCAGCAGCGTAGAAGGATTTCTCCAACACACAGATACGCAGTATTTT. Full variable domain (rest looked up from reference TRBV9 and TRBJ2-3): DSGVTQTPKHLITATGQRVTLRCSPRSGDLSVYWYQQSLDQGLQFLIQYYNGEERAKGNILERFSAQQFPDLHSELNLSSLELGDSALYFCASSVEGFLQHTDTQYFGPGTRLTVL.